The 15 T cell receptor beta chains below all came from one sample that was sequenced in a study of blood T cells in healthy people across ages. Alongside a J-beta primer mix, a sample-barcoded 5' primer served in a second PCR lasting roughly 7 to 11 cycles. Each CDR3 protein is one row after TCRdb ran MiXCR on the 5' RACE reads. The sample lists about 800,000 distinct CDR3 sequences; approximately 25% were seen once. The sample was also reused in another study, on T cells of mothers and their children.

Sequenced material: blood. Source of these receptors: a boy younger than 18 in good health.

The table lists this clonotype with a few counts. The chain recombines TRBV12-3 or TRBV12-4 with TRBJ2-1, with 11 bases matching TRBD2. V shed 10 bases and J 10 bases; nucleotides not matched to a gene: 18. This CDR3 is 16 amino acids long. CDR3 amino acids: CATTPVGTSGRVEQFF. CDR3 nucleotide sequence: TGTGCCACCACGCCGGTTGGGACTAGCGGCAGAGTCGAGCAGTTCTTC.

The V and J genes are TRBV20-1 and TRBJ1-2; D is undetermined. Trimming pared 1 base from V and 4 bases from J, leaving 13 bases between. CDR1 is DFQATT and CDR2 is SNEGSKA in the germline V gene (reference sequence). The CDR3 is made up of 14 amino acids. The chain's CDR3 is CSARVGEGSYGYTF. CDR3 DNA: TGCAGTGCTAGAGTGGGAGAAGGGAGCTATGGCTACACCTTC.

This clonotype was counted only a few times. The chain carries TRBV5-6 and TRBJ1-1, with TRBD1 identical over 10 bases. CDR1 and CDR2 (germline): SGHDT, YYEEEE. The junction had 8 bases not matched to a gene; V was cut back by 2 bases and J by 1 base. CDR3 length: 17 amino acids. CDR3 DNA: TGTGCCAGCAGCTTTTGGACAGGGGGAATAAGGAACACTGAAGCTTTCTTT. It codes for CASSFWTGGIRNTEAFF.

The V and J genes are TRBV29-1 and TRBJ2-5; D unresolved. TRBJ2-7 matches the DNA end more closely, so the J call is doubtful. The CDR3 has 15 amino acids. Germline lookup yields CDR1 SQVTM and CDR2 ANQGSEA. CDR3 in DNA: TGCAGCGTTGGGGCCGACCGTAACCCCTCCTACGAGCAGTACTTC. Its protein product is CSVGADRNPSYEQYF.

This clonotype has more than one count but fewer than ten. The chain has TRBV7-9 and TRBJ1-2; D is possibly TRBD1 (5 bases). Trimming took off 0 bases at V and 2 bases at J, with 10 bases between the two ends. The CDR3 is 15 residues long. Germline V gene sequence: CDR1 SEHNR, CDR2 FQNEAQ (reference sequence). The CDR3 nucleotides read TGTGCCAGCAGCTTAGCCGGGGGTAAAAACTATGGCTACACCTTC. The encoded protein is CASSLAGGKNYGYTF.

This clonotype turned up a few times. The CDR3 region is CASSYNLGRPTSTDTQYF. CDR3 nucleotides: TGTGCCAGCAGTTACAACCTCGGGCGTCCTACTAGCACAGATACGCAGTATTTT. The J gene is TRBJ2-3, the V gene TRBV6-5; D not resolved. The germline V gene has CDR1 MNHEY and CDR2 SVGAGI. CDR3 length: 18 amino acids. Trimming removed 2 bases from V and 0 bases from J, with 18 bases in between.

This chain connects TRBV28 to TRBJ1-5; unclear D gene. Germline V gene lookup returns CDR1 MDHEN and CDR2 SYDVKM. The ends were cut back, 6 bases at V and 1 base at J, with 13 bases in the middle. The CDR3 is made up of 15 amino acids. As DNA, the CDR3 is TGTGCCAGCAGCCAAACGATAAACAGCAATCAGCCCCAGCATTTT. Encoded protein: CASSQTINSNQPQHF.

This chain links TRBV5-1 with TRBJ2-3, with D possibly TRBD1 on 6 matching bases. V lost 2 bases and J lost 0, with 19 bases in between. Germline values: CDR1 SGHRS, CDR2 YFSETQ. CDR3 length equals 18 residues. CDR3 in amino acids: CASSFLSAGAYSTDTQYF. The CDR3 DNA reads TGCGCCAGCAGCTTCCTTTCGGCAGGGGCATATAGCACAGATACGCAGTATTTT.

At least ten counts were recorded for this clonotype. The J gene is TRBJ2-1, the V gene TRBV2; D ambiguous. Germline V gene lookup returns CDR1 SNHLY and CDR2 FYNNEI. CDR3 size: 17 residues. V shed 6 bases and J shed 0 bases, with 18 bases lying between them. CDR3 nucleotide sequence: TGTGCCAGCAGGGCAACCCTGGTCTATAACTCCTACAATGAGCAGTTCTTC. Translating gives CASRATLVYNSYNEQFF.

The V and J genes are TRBV7-6 and TRBJ1-4; D not resolved. The CDR3 sequence is 15 residues long. The ends were cut back, 2 bases at V and 3 bases at J, with 10 bases in the middle. CDR1 is SGHVS, CDR2 FNYEAQ, per germline. The CDR3 DNA is TGTGCCAGCAGCTTAAACACAGTCGCTAATGAAAAACTGTTTTTT. It encodes CASSLNTVANEKLFF. The entire variable domain, with the rest obtained from reference TRBV7-6 and TRBJ1-4, is as follows: GAGVSQSPRYKVTKRGQDVALRCDPISGHVSLYWYRQALGQGPEFLTYFNYEAQQDKSGLPNDRFSAERPEGSISTLTIQRTEQRDSAMYRCASSLNTVANEKLFFGSGTQLSVL.

The chain uses TRBV29-1 and TRBJ2-6; D unclear. The CDR3 extends over 12 amino acids. Germline CDR1 reads SQVTM; CDR2 reads ANQGSEA. The V gene lost 5 bases and the J gene lost 4 bases, with 6 bases spanning the gap. CDR3 DNA: TGCAGCGTTAGGCGGGGGGCCAACGTCCTGACTTTC. Protein sequence: CSVRRGANVLTF.

J is TRBJ1-4 and V is TRBV5-4; maybe TRBD1 (5 bases). Germline V gene data show CDR1 as SGHNT and CDR2 as YYREEE (reference sequence). The CDR3 runs to 13 residues. The V and J ends lost 2 bases and 7 bases respectively, with 9 bases between them. CDR3 in DNA: TGTGCCAGCAGCTTCCGGGGGGGTGAAAAACTGTTTTTT. Amino acid sequence: CASSFRGGEKLFF.

Worth noting for this clonotype: A much larger clone differs by one base, so this may be a read error. The rearrangement links TRBV5-1 to TRBJ2-7; the match to TRBD1 covers 8 bases. Germline V gene data show CDR1 as SGHRS and CDR2 as YFSETQ. Trimming removed 3 bases from V and 2 bases from J; junction bases left unmatched: 4. This CDR3 is 14 amino acids long. CDR3 loop: CASSSGQAAYEQYF. The CDR3 coding sequence is TGCGCCAGCAGCTCGGGACAGGCCGCCTACGAGCAGTACTTC.

This clonotype was observed at least ten times. This chain uses TRBV29-1 with TRBJ2-7, with TRBD1 matching 10 bases. The ends lost 6 bases at V and 6 bases at J; junction bases unmatched: 5. Germline lookup yields CDR1 SQVTM and CDR2 ANQGSEA. The CDR3 contains 12 residues. The CDR3 loop is CSVAGQGGEQYF. The CDR3 nucleotides are TGCAGCGTCGCCGGACAGGGGGGCGAGCAGTACTTC.

This clonotype was observed a few times. The chain carries TRBV20-1 and TRBJ2-5; possibly TRBD1 for D (6 bases). This CDR3 has 15 residues. Germline values: CDR1 DFQATT, CDR2 SNEGSKA (reference sequence). Trimming cost V 5 bases and J 5 bases, with 21 bases left between them. CDR3 sequence: CSASRLTGIGETQYF. The DNA of the CDR3 is TGCAGTGCTTCCCGCCTGACAGGTATAGGGGAGACCCAGTACTTC.